The 22 T cell receptor beta chains listed next were all sequenced from one sample in a study of identical twins. One entry per CDR3 protein results from TCRdb running MiXCR on the 5' RACE reads. The sample contains roughly 250,000 distinct CDR3 sequences, around an eighth of which appear only once. Sequenced material: memory (CD45RO+) T cells sorted from blood. The receptors originated from a woman aged 18-29 years in good health.

The chain recombines TRBV7-8 with TRBJ2-7, with 11 bases identical to TRBD1. The CDR3 covers 15 residues. Germline loops: CDR1 SGHVS, CDR2 FQNEAQ. V trimming: 3 bases; J trimming: 5 bases; junction bases outside the gene matches: 6. CDR3 nucleotides: TGTGCCAGCAGCTTTAATCCGGGACAGGGGGACGAGCAGTACTTC. It translates to CASSFNPGQGDEQYF.

V and J are TRBV2 and TRBJ1-6; D might be TRBD1 (5 bases). Germline V gene data show CDR1 as SNHLY and CDR2 as FYNNEI. CDR3 length: 14 amino acids. The germline V and J ends were trimmed by 4 bases and 8 bases, with 12 bases remaining between them. CDR3 DNA: TGTGCCAGCAGTGCCGCCCTAGGGGATTCACCCCTCCACTTT. Translated: CASSAALGDSPLHF.

In this sample, this clonotype turned up a few times. The chain carries TRBV7-8 and TRBJ2-3; perhaps TRBD2 as D (5 bases). With 4 bases removed from V and 2 bases from J, the gap between germline ends came to 10 bases. CDR1 is SGHVS, CDR2 FQNEAQ, per germline. The CDR3 runs to 14 residues. The CDR3 sequence is CASSSAGVTDTQYF. The CDR3 nucleotides are TGTGCCAGCAGCTCGGCCGGGGTCACAGATACGCAGTATTTT.

This clonotype was seen at least ten times. The V and J genes are TRBV10-3 and TRBJ2-1; the match to TRBD2 covers 8 bases. The J segment lost 10 bases and the V segment lost 11 bases, leaving 16 bases of the junction unmatched. Germline lookup yields CDR1 ENHRY and CDR2 SYGVKD. The CDR3 totals 14 residues. For the CDR3, the DNA is TGTGCCTCCAGGGCGGGACTAGAGACGGAGGAGCAGTTCTTC. Protein: CASRAGLETEEQFF.

As concerns this clonotype: This may be a read error: a much more frequent sequence differs by one nucleotide. The V call is TRBV5-8, the J call TRBJ2-2; D assignment may be TRBD1 or TRBD2 (5 bases each). Germline V gene sequence: CDR1 SGHTS, CDR2 YDEGEE. The CDR3 loop spans 14 amino acids. CDR3 DNA sequence: TGTGCCAGCATTTCCAGGGTTTACACCGGGGTGCTGTTTTTT. It encodes CASISRVYTGVLFF.

This clonotype was counted between two and nine times. The CDR3 DNA sequence: TGCAGTGCTAGAAAAGGGACTAGCGGGAGAACAGATACGCAGTATTTT. Its translation: CSARKGTSGRTDTQYF. The chain combines TRBV20-1 with TRBJ2-3; the match to TRBD2 covers 14 bases. J gave up 3 bases and V 2 bases, and 4 bases lay outside the gene matches. This CDR3 spans 16 amino acids. CDR1 and CDR2 from the germline V gene are DFQATT and SNEGSKA (reference sequence).

The table lists this clonotype with many counts. This chain uses TRBV7-2 with TRBJ1-1; D is unclear. Germline V gene data show CDR1 as SGHTA and CDR2 as FQGNSA. V lost 5 bases and J lost 6, with 19 bases in between. The CDR3 runs to 15 residues. The CDR3: CASSPRRVVVAEAFF. As DNA, the CDR3 is TGTGCCAGCAGCCCTCGTAGGGTTGTAGTAGCTGAAGCTTTCTTT.

The chain carries TRBV27 and TRBJ2-3; D gene uncertain. V was shortened by 0 bases and J by 11 bases, with 12 bases between the two germline ends. The CDR3 is 13 amino acids. Germline CDR1 reads MNHEY; CDR2 reads SMNVEV (reference sequence). The CDR3, as DNA: TGTGCCAGCAGTTTATCGACCACAAATGGGCAGTATTTT. Translation: CASSLSTTNGQYF.

In this sample, this clonotype turned up a few times. The chain has TRBV7-2 and TRBJ2-7, with unresolved D. V was pared by 5 bases and J by 1 base, with 12 bases between. The CDR3 totals 14 residues. Germline assignment: CDR1 SGHTA and CDR2 FQGNSA. The CDR3 DNA reads TGTGCCAGCAGCGCAACCCCCGGATCCTACGAGCAGTACTTC. It encodes CASSATPGSYEQYF.

This clonotype was recorded a few times. The V and J genes are TRBV10-3 and TRBJ2-1; D perhaps matches TRBD2 (6 bases). The CDR3 runs to 16 residues. V shed 2 bases and J shed 7 bases, with 18 bases lying between them. The germline V gene encodes CDR1 ENHRY and CDR2 SYGVKD. The CDR3 protein is CAISEPGLLVGNEQFF. Here the CDR3 DNA reads TGTGCCATCAGTGAGCCGGGACTCCTGGTAGGTAATGAGCAGTTCTTC.

This clonotype was counted only a few times. V is TRBV11-3 and J is TRBJ2-3; 10 bases map to TRBD2. This CDR3 is 16 amino acids long. Germline CDR1 is SGHNT and CDR2 is YENEEA. After removal of 8 bases from V and 0 bases from J, the junction contained 8 bases not matched to a gene. The CDR3 DNA reads TGTGCCAGCGGCCCCATAGCGGGGGGTAGCACAGATACGCAGTATTTT. Translation gives CASGPIAGGSTDTQYF.

The chain uses TRBV12-3 or TRBV12-4 and TRBJ2-7; D is perhaps TRBD2 (6 bases). V was cut by 1 base and J by 5 bases, with 12 bases left in between. The CDR3 runs to 14 residues. CDR3 in amino acids: CASSLGLGRHEQYF. The CDR3 region has the DNA TGTGCCAGCAGTTTAGGACTAGGGAGACACGAGCAGTACTTC.

This clonotype was picked up a small number of times. The V and J genes are TRBV5-5 and TRBJ2-2; D not certain. Germline CDR1 SGHKS, CDR2 YYEKEE (reference sequence). The V gene lost 3 bases and the J gene lost 2 bases, with 11 bases spanning the gap. The CDR3 contains 15 residues. The DNA for the CDR3 is TGTGCCAGCAGCTACCCTCTTGACAACACCGGGGAGCTGTTTTTT. This translates into CASSYPLDNTGELFF.

This clonotype was found a few times. The chain has TRBV11-2 and TRBJ2-7, with a tentative D call TRBD2 (5 bases). The CDR3 runs 15 residues. The V gene lost 5 bases and the J gene lost 6 bases, with 20 bases spanning the gap. The V gene's germline CDR1 is SGHAT and CDR2 FQNNGV. DNA for the CDR3: TGTGCCAGCAGCCTAATACGGGGAGCAATGGGCGAGCAGTACTTC. Encoded protein: CASSLIRGAMGEQYF.

The table lists this clonotype with many counts. The chain has TRBV20-1 and TRBJ2-1; tentatively, D is TRBD2 (5 bases). V lost 2 bases and J lost 5, with 16 bases in between. The CDR3 is made up of 15 amino acids. CDR1 is DFQATT, CDR2 SNEGSKA, per germline (reference sequence). Here the CDR3 DNA reads TGCAGTGCTAGACCTGGAAGCGGCTCAGACAATGAGCAGTTCTTC. Residues: CSARPGSGSDNEQFF.

CDR3 amino acids: CASSPPGLPYEQYF. DNA for the CDR3: TGTGCCAGCAGCCCGCCGGGGCTCCCCTACGAGCAGTACTTC. The rearrangement joins TRBV3-1 to TRBJ2-7; D may correspond to TRBD1 or TRBD2 (5 bases each). V lost 4 bases and J 2 bases, leaving 12 bases between the germline ends. Per germline, CDR1 LGHDT and CDR2 YNNKEL (reference sequence). The CDR3 extends over 14 amino acids.

This sequence joins TRBV29-1 and TRBJ2-3, with TRBD2 identical over 7 bases. The CDR3 is 11 residues long. CDR1 and CDR2 from the germline V gene are SQVTM and ANQGSEA. Losses at the gene ends were 5 bases for V and 10 bases for J; bases not matched to a gene: 6. This CDR3 reads CSVPGLVAQYF. Here the CDR3 DNA reads TGCAGCGTTCCCGGACTAGTGGCGCAGTATTTT.

CDR3 nucleotides: TGTGCCAGCAGCTTGTTAAGTAGCGGGACATCCTACGAGCAGTACTTC. It translates to CASSLLSSGTSYEQYF. The chain has TRBV7-6 and TRBJ2-7; 8 positions agree with TRBD2. Germline V gene sequence: CDR1 SGHVS, CDR2 FNYEAQ. V shed 3 bases, J shed 1 base, and the junction held 8 bases outside the gene matches. The CDR3 is 16 amino acids. The full variable domain, with the rest looked up from reference TRBV7-6 and TRBJ2-7, is GAGVSQSPRYKVTKRGQDVALRCDPISGHVSLYWYRQALGQGPEFLTYFNYEAQQDKSGLPNDRFSAERPEGSISTLTIQRTEQRDSAMYRCASSLLSSGTSYEQYFGPGTRLTVT.

The chain recombines TRBV6-5 with TRBJ1-3; D is unclear. CDR1 MNHEY and CDR2 SVGAGI come from the germline V gene. V lost 4 bases and J lost 0, with 10 bases in between. The CDR3 is made up of 15 amino acids. This chain's CDR3 is CASSLRRGSGNTIYF. The DNA for the CDR3 is TGTGCCAGCAGTTTAAGACGGGGCTCTGGAAACACCATATATTTT.

This clonotype appeared many times. This chain joins TRBV20-1 and TRBJ2-7, with 11 nucleotides matching TRBD2. The junction had 11 bases not matched to a gene; V was cut back by 4 bases and J by 3 bases. CDR1 is DFQATT and CDR2 is SNEGSKA in the germline V gene (reference sequence). This CDR3 region has 16 residues. CDR3 coding DNA: TGCAGTGCTACCCAACTTACTAGCGGGGGATACTACGAGCAGTACTTC. Translated, it gives CSATQLTSGGYYEQYF.

The chain links TRBV7-9 to TRBJ2-7; TRBD1 or TRBD2 may be the D gene (5 bases each). The germline V gene encodes CDR1 SEHNR and CDR2 FQNEAQ (reference sequence). V lost 0 bases and J 2 bases, leaving 14 bases between the germline ends. This CDR3 region has 16 residues. The CDR3 DNA reads TGTGCCAGCAGCTTAGCGTTAGGGACGGCGACCTACGAGCAGTACTTC. Its translation is CASSLALGTATYEQYF.

This clonotype was found a few times. This rearrangement joins TRBV20-1 to TRBJ2-7; no definite D call. Germline CDR1 DFQATT, CDR2 SNEGSKA (reference sequence). Between the trimmed V and J ends, which lost 1 base and 2 bases, there was a span of 9 bases. This CDR3 spans 13 amino acids. This CDR3 reads CSARGAPTYEQYF. In DNA, the CDR3 is TGCAGTGCTAGAGGGGCGCCAACCTACGAGCAGTACTTC.